This T cell receptor (beta chain) derives from a study of shared clonotypes between healthy human individuals. Deep level was the assay's run setting. The method was immunoSEQ multiplex PCR; TCRdb's version includes in-frame clones alone and lacks a portion of them. The top ten hold 0.85% to 1.3% of the sample, which has around 2,000,000 clones, about 95% seen once. Terminally differentiated effector memory CD45RA+ cells were left out of the naive CD8 fraction, which was CD45RO-negative and positively selected for CCR7. The CDR3 length is 12 residues. V dropped 8 bases and J dropped 9 bases, with 11 bases sitting between them. Germline CDR1 is MNHNY and CDR2 is SVGAGI (reference sequence).

The sample consisted of naive CD8+ T cells sorted from blood. The J gene is TRBJ1-6, the V gene TRBV6-6; D may be TRBD1 (5 bases). The TCR sequence derives from a man between 18 and 29 years old in good health. Here the CDR3 reads CASVSGGSPLHF. For the CDR3, the DNA is TGTGCCAGCGTATCGGGGGGTTCACCCCTCCACTTT.